What follows describes a single T cell receptor (beta chain). The clone's antigen remains unknown. Per-base qualities were not stored, and no clone one base away is much larger. Per the publication, the time point label means: baseline before first vaccination. Samples from vaccinated people were obtained from the UK trials COV001 and COV002, which included a single-blind randomized controlled phase 2/3 trial of AZD1222 (ChAdOx1 nCoV-19) in healthy adults. For TCRbeta chain sequencing, PBMC samples from trial participants were taken at day 0 and at day 28 after the second dose. The CDR3 regions of human TCRbeta chains were analyzed by immunosequencing. As for how the authors treated the data: TCRs in the repertoires were matched against a reference library of SARS-CoV-2-specific TCRs that had been generated with the MIRA antigen-specificity platform. Breadth meant the fraction of unique TCRs that were SARS-CoV-2-associated, whereas depth meant the fraction of total T cells that were SARS-CoV-2-associated. Using the MIRA data, each spike-specific TCR was assigned both to the spike region to which the TCR was reactive and to a CD4 or CD8 class. Log10-transformed breadth and depth values were compared by one-way ANOVA with Sidak's multiple comparisons tests. TCRdb took over this immuneACCESS table, retaining in-frame rearrangements with V and J assigned. Such tables are incomplete; in checked studies, under half of the missing clones stem from an unresolved V gene, and the remainder is unexplained. Clone size and the V and J calls come from that table; the DNA yielded D and trimming. Counted in this sample were some 150,000 clones; about 91% of them appeared once. Nearly 3.5% of the sample rests with the top ten.

This record belongs to a study of T cell responses to AZD1222 COVID-19 vaccine (dated by TCRdb to the early 2020s). In terms of the full investigation: AZD1222 recipients whose second dose came at about 4 weeks and those whose second dose came at about 12 weeks were combined into one group, since spike-specific TCR depth and breadth did not differ between the two schedules. A total of around 240 trial participants underwent TCR sequencing, of whom around 200 received two doses of AZD1222 and around 26 received two doses of the MenACWY control vaccine. Enrollment into the trials was organized by age into subgroups of 18-55, 56-69 and 70-plus years, and those subgroups contained about 160, 30 and 59 TCR-sequenced participants, respectively. Here is what the overall study found, with its caveats: The 56-69-year group was small, and its depth increase did not reach significance, likely because of low power. Conclusions about previously exposed vaccinees were limited because only a handful of AZD1222 recipients were SARS-CoV-2 seropositive at baseline. The vaccine-associated CD4 TCRs covered the entire spike protein, and the dominant responses fell in regions 160-218 and 743-854. No day 14 peak-response samples were available, so repertoires were characterized only after the peak T cell response. Reportedly, almost half of the unique spike-specific TCRs recognized epitopes lying outside the regions that are mutated in the B.1.351 and B.1.1.7 variants. After two AZD1222 doses, both the breadth and the depth of spike-specific TCRs were significantly higher than at day 0 and than in MenACWY recipients. Most participants were white British and females outnumbered males, and the authors suggested that clonal diversity may have been underestimated.

The source was peripheral blood, collected on day 0 of AZD1222 vaccination. This clonotype originated in an adult in good health.

The CDR3 reads as follows: CASSPGTGSPLHF. The nucleotide sequence is given as TGTGCCAGCAGCCCCGGGACAGGGTCACCCCTCCACTTT. This chain is built from TRBV5-4 and TRBJ1-6, with 9 bases matching TRBD1. According to the germline V gene (reference sequence), CDR1 reads SGHNT and CDR2 reads YYREEE. Trimming removed 4 bases from V and 10 bases from J; the gene matches leave 3 bases unexplained. Inclusive of the bounding cysteine and phenylalanine, the CDR3 is 13 residues long. Just the 39-base CDR3 DNA is kept, in frame starting at base 1.